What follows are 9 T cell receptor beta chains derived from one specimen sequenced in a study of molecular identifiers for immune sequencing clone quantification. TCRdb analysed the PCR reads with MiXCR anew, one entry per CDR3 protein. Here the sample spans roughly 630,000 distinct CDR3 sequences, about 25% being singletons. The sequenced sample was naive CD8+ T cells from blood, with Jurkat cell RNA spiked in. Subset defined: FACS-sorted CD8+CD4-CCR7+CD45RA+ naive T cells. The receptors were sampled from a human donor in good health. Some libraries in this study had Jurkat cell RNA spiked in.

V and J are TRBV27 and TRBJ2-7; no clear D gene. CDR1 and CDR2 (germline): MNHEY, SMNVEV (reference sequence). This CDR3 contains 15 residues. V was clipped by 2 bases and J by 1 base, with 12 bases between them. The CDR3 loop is CASSLGSLHSYEQYF. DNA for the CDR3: TGTGCCAGCAGTTTAGGTTCGCTTCATTCCTACGAGCAGTACTTC.

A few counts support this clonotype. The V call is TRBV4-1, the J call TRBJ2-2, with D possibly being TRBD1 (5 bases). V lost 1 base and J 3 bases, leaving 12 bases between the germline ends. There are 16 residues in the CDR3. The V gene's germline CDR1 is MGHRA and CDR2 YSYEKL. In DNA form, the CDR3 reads TGCGCCAGCAGCCAAGTAGCAGGGAAGGACACCGGGGAGCTGTTTTTT. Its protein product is CASSQVAGKDTGELFF.

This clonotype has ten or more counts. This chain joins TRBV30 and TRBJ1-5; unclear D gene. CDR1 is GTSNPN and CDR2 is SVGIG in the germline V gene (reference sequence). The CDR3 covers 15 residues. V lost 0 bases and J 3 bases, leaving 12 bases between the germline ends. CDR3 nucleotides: TGTGCCTGGAGTGTCTTGTCAGAATTCAATCAGCCCCAGCATTTT. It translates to CAWSVLSEFNQPQHF.

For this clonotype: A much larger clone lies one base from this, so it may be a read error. CDR3 coding DNA: TGTGCCAGCGGCACTGGGGGGAAAGGGCCCCAGTACTTC. It is translated as CASGTGGKGPQYF. V usage is TRBV7-9 and J usage is TRBJ2-5; TRBD2 might be the D (6 bases). Trimming removed 8 bases at V and 9 bases at J, with 19 bases between. The CDR3 has 13 residues. Germline CDR1 reads SEHNR; CDR2 reads FQNEAQ (reference sequence).

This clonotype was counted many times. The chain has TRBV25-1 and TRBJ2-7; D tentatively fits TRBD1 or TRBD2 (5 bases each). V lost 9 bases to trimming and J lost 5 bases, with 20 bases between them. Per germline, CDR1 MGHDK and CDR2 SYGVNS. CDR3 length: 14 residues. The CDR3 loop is CASREGTQGDEQYF. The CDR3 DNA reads TGTGCCAGTAGAGAGGGGACGCAGGGCGACGAGCAGTACTTC.

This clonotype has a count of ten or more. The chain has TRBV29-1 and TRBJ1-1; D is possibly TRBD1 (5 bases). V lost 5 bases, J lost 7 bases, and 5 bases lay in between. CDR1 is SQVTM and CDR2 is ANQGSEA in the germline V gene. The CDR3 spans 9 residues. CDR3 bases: TGCAGCGTTCAGGGTGAAGCTTTCTTT. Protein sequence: CSVQGEAFF.

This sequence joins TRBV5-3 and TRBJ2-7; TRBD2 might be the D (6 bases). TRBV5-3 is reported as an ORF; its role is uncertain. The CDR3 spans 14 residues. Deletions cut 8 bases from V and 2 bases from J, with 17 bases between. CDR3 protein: CASTTWGVPYEQYF. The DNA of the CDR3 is TGTGCCAGCACCACTTGGGGGGTACCCTACGAGCAGTACTTC.

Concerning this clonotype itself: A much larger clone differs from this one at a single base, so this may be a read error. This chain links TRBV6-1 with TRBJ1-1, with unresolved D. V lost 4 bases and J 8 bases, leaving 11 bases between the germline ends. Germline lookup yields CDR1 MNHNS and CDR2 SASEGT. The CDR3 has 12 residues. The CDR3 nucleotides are TGTGCCAGCAGTGTAGGTGGGCAGGAAGCTTTCTTT. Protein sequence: CASSVGGQEAFF.

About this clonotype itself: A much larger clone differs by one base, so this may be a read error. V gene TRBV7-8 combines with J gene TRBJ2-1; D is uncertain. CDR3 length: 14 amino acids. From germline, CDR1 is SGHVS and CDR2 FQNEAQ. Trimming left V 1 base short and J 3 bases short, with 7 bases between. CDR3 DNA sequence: TGTGCCAGCAGCTTAGAACAGTTCTACAATGAGCAGTTCTTC. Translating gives CASSLEQFYNEQFF.